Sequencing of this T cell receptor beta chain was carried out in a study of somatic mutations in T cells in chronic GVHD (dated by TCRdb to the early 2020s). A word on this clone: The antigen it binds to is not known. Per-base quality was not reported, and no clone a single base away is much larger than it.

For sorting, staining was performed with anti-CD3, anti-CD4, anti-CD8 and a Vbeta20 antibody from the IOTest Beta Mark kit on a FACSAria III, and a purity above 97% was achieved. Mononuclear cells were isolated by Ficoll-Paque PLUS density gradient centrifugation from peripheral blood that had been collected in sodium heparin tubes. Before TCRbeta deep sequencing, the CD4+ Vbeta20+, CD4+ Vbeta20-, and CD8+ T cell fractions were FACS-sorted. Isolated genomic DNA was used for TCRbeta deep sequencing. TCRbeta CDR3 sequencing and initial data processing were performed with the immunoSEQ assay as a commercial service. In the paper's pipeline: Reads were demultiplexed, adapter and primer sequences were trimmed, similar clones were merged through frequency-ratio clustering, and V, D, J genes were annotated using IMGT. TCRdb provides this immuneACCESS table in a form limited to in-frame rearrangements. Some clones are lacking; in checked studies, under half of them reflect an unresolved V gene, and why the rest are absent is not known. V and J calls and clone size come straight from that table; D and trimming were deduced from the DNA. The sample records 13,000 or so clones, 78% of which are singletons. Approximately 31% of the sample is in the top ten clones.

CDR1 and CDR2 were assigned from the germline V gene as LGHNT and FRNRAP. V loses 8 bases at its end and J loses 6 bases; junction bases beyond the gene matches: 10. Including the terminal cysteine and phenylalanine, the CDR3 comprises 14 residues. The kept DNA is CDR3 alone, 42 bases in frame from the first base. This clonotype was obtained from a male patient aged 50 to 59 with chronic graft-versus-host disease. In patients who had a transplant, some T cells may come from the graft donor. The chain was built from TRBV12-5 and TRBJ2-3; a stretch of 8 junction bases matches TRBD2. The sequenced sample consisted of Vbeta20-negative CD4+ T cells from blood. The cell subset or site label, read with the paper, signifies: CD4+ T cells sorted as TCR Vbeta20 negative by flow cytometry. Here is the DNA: TGTGCTAGTAAGAAAGGGGCTAGCGGGGATACGCAGTATTTT. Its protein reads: CASKKGASGDTQYF.